These 5 T cell receptor beta chains came from one sample sequenced in a study of cytomegalovirus exposure and HLA in healthy donors. It was with 60 Vbeta and 13 Jbeta primers that the PCR ran. The method was immunoSEQ multiplex PCR; TCRdb's version includes in-frame clones alone and lacks a portion of them. The repertoire includes 150,000 to 200,000 clones, roughly four fifths of them detected once, and 2.5% to 3% sits in the top ten. The sequencing input was PBMCs. The receptors were sampled from a woman in her forties or fifties in good health and CMV-seropositive.

This clone was detected a few times. V is TRBV7-9 and J is TRBJ1-5; TRBD1 aligns across 7 bases. With 1 base clipped from V and 2 bases from J, the junction kept 8 bases outside the gene matches. The CDR3 has 17 amino acids. Germline V gene lookup returns CDR1 SEHNR and CDR2 FQNEAQ (reference sequence). CDR3 sequence: CASSLGDTGEGNQPQHF. The CDR3 nucleotides are TGTGCCAGCAGCTTAGGTGATACAGGGGAGGGCAATCAGCCCCAGCATTTT.

V is TRBV11-2 and J is TRBJ1-1; D is ambiguous. From germline, CDR1 is SGHAT and CDR2 FQNNGV. V lost 6 bases and J 0 bases, leaving 8 bases between the germline ends. This CDR3 contains 13 residues. DNA of the CDR3: TGTGCCAGCAGTCTAACAGTGAACACTGAAGCTTTCTTT. Translating it yields CASSLTVNTEAFF. Full variable domain (outside the CDR3, taken from reference TRBV11-2 and TRBJ1-1): EAGVAQSPRYKIIEKRQSVAFWCNPISGHATLYWYQQILGQGPKLLIQFQNNGVVDDSQLPKDRFSAERLKGVDSTLKIQPAKLEDSAVYLCASSLTVNTEAFFGQGTRLTVV.

This chain links TRBV2 with TRBJ2-1, with TRBD2 identical over 11 bases. Germline CDR1 and CDR2: SNHLY and FYNNEI. The junction had 7 bases not matched to a gene; V was cut back by 10 bases and J by 2 bases. The CDR3 has 15 amino acids. In DNA form, the CDR3 reads TGTGCCATAATTAGCGGGGGGGCCGCCTACAATGAGCAGTTCTTC. Translated: CAIISGGAAYNEQFF.

The chain is built from TRBV9 and TRBJ2-1, with a tentative D call TRBD2 (6 bases). Between the trimmed V and J ends, which lost 3 bases and 8 bases, there was a span of 15 bases. Germline V CDR1 and CDR2: SGDLS, YYNGEE. The CDR3 spans 14 residues. The CDR3 is CASSEGGGRDEQFF. DNA of the CDR3: TGTGCCAGCAGCGAGGGAGGTGGGCGCGATGAGCAGTTCTTC. The full variable domain, its missing parts supplied by reference TRBV9 and TRBJ2-1, is DSGVTQTPKHLITATGQRVTLRCSPRSGDLSVYWYQQSLDQGLQFLIQYYNGEERAKGNILERFSAQQFPDLHSELNLSSLELGDSALYFCASSEGGGRDEQFFGPGTRLTVL.

CDR3 region: CASSLEFNSPLHF. The CDR3 region has the DNA TGTGCCAGCAGTTTGGAGTTTAATTCACCCCTCCACTTT. The chain is built from TRBV6-5 and TRBJ1-6; D uncertain. V lost 4 bases, J lost 6 bases, and 7 bases lay in between. The CDR3 consists of 13 residues. Germline V CDR1 and CDR2: MNHEY, SVGAGI.